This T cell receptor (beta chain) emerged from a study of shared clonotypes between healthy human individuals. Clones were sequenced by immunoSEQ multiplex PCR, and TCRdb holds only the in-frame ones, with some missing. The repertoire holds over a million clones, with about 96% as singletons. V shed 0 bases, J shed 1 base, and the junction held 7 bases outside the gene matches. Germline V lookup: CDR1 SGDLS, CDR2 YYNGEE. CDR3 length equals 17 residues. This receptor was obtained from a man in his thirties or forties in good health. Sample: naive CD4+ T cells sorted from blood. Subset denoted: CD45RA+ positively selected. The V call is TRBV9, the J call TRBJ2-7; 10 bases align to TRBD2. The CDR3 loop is CASSVGAELAGSYEQYF. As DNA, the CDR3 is TGTGCCAGCAGCGTAGGGGCCGAACTAGCGGGGTCCTACGAGCAGTACTTC.